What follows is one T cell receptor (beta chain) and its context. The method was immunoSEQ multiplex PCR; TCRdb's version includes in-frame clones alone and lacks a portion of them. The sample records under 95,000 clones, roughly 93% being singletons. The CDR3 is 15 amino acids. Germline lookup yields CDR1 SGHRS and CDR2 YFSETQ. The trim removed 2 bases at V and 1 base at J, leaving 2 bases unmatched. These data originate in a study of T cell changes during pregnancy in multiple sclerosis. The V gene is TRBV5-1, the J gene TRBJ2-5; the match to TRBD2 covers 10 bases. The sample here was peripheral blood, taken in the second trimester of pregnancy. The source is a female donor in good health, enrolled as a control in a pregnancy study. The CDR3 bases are TGCGCCAGCAGCTTTGCTAGCGGGAGCCAAGAGACCCAGTACTTC. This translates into CASSFASGSQETQYF.